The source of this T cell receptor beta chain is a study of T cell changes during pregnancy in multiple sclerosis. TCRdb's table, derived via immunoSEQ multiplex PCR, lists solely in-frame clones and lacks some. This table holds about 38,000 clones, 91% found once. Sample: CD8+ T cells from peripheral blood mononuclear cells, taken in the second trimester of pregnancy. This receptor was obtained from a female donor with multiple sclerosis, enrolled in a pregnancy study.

The CDR3 nucleotides are TGTGCCAGCAGTCCCCACAGCGGTGGAAACACCATATATTTT. It encodes CASSPHSGGNTIYF. The chain joins TRBV27 to TRBJ1-3; D ambiguous. V was pared by 5 bases and J by 3 bases, with 11 bases between. The CDR3 loop spans 14 amino acids. Germline assignment: CDR1 MNHEY and CDR2 SMNVEV (reference sequence).